A selection of T cell receptor beta chains follows, all from one sample in a study of cytomegalovirus exposure and HLA in healthy donors. Sequenced by immunoSEQ multiplex PCR; TCRdb stores in-frame clones only, minus some. The sample carries some 150,000 clones, around a tenth recorded once. Material for sequencing was PBMCs. These receptors came from a male donor in good health and CMV-seronegative. Both conserved end residues are part of each CDR3. Fields, in order: D gene, V gene, J gene, clone size, CDR3 protein, CDR3 DNA. A D gene is named only where the DNA matches it firmly. Clone size is given for some rows only: seen once, a few or many times, or a class if the clone is expanded.

>-|TRBV6-1|TRBJ2-2|-
CASQLRGAGTGELFF
TGTGCCAGCCAACTCCGGGGGGCGGGGACCGGGGAGCTGTTTTTT
>TRBD1|TRBV9|TRBJ2-6|few
CASIPGQGAPGANVLTF
TGTGCCAGCATACCGGGACAGGGGGCTCCTGGGGCCAACGTCCTGACTTTC
>TRBD1|TRBV7-2|TRBJ2-2|-
CASSGTQGAPGELFF
TGTGCCAGCAGTGGGACGCAGGGGGCGCCCGGGGAGCTGTTTTTT
>-|TRBV4-3|TRBJ2-1|-
CASSQERRSSSEQFF
TGCGCCAGCAGCCAAGAAAGGAGGTCTAGCAGTGAGCAGTTCTTC
>TRBD1|TRBV15|TRBJ1-1|few
CATSRDRASEAFF
TGTGCCACCAGCAGGGACAGGGCATCTGAAGCTTTCTTT
>-|TRBV13|TRBJ1-2|-
CASSPPGAGPEVYYGYTF
TGTGCCAGCAGCCCCCCTGGGGCAGGTCCCGAGGTCTACTATGGCTACACCTTC
>-|TRBV7-9|TRBJ1-1|-
CARSVFDGLEAFF
TGTGCCAGAAGCGTCTTCGACGGGTTAGAAGCTTTCTTT
>-|TRBV7-2|TRBJ2-7|few
CASSLSRTELYEQYF
TGTGCCAGCAGCTTATCGAGGACAGAGCTTTACGAGCAGTACTTC
>TRBD2|TRBV5-1|TRBJ2-3|-
CASSPGTSGETDTQYF
TGCGCCAGCAGCCCAGGGACTAGCGGAGAAACAGATACGCAGTATTTT
>TRBD1|TRBV6-5|TRBJ1-4|-
CASSRAGTDLKLFF
TGTGCCAGCAGTCGGGCCGGGACAGATTTAAAACTGTTTTTT
>TRBD1|TRBV7-2|TRBJ2-7|-
CASSLPDRVGTYEQYF
TGTGCCAGCAGCCTACCCGACAGGGTGGGCACCTACGAGCAGTACTTC
>-|TRBV2|TRBJ2-1|-
CASSAAGRYNEQFF
TGTGCCAGCAGTGCTGCGGGGAGATACAATGAGCAGTTCTTC
>-|TRBV27|TRBJ2-7|-
CASRGLTHDEQYF
TGTGCCAGCAGGGGGCTGACACACGACGAGCAGTACTTC
>TRBD1|TRBV12-5|TRBJ2-1|-
CASGSGTGIYNEQFF
TGTGCTAGTGGTTCCGGGACAGGCATCTACAATGAGCAGTTCTTC
>-|TRBV27|TRBJ1-5|-
CASSGGRGSNQPQHF
TGTGCCAGCAGTGGAGGGAGGGGATCCAATCAGCCCCAGCATTTT
>TRBD2|TRBV7-9|TRBJ2-3|few
CASSLETSGDTQYF
TGTGCCAGCAGCTTAGAGACTAGCGGAGATACGCAGTATTTT
>TRBD2|TRBV5-8|TRBJ2-3|few
CASSLSGGRGTQYF
TGTGCCAGCAGCTTGAGTGGCGGGAGGGGGACGCAGTATTTT
>TRBD2|TRBV7-3|TRBJ2-3|few
CASSYSSGGRNTQYF
TGTGCCAGCAGCTACTCCAGCGGGGGTAGAAATACGCAGTATTTT
>TRBD1|TRBV19|TRBJ1-5|few
CASSDRGRQPQHF
TGTGCCAGTAGCGACAGGGGTAGGCAGCCCCAGCATTTT
>-|TRBV29-1|TRBJ1-2|few
CSAADSRGYTF
TGCAGCGCTGCGGACAGTCGTGGCTACACCTTC
>-|TRBV19|TRBJ2-1|few
CASSIDGSLYNEQFF
TGTGCCAGTAGTATAGACGGGAGTCTTTACAATGAGCAGTTCTTC
>-|TRBV28|TRBJ1-2|few
CASTLGGTGGNGYTF
TGTGCCAGCACGCTGGGTGGAACGGGGGGGAATGGCTACACCTTC
>-|TRBV4-1|TRBJ1-1|few
CASSPRSFTEAFF
TGCGCCAGCAGCCCCCGTTCCTTTACTGAAGCTTTCTTT
>TRBD2|TRBV12-5|TRBJ2-3|-
CASGTGGFGSDTQYF
TGTGCTAGTGGTACGGGGGGGTTTGGTTCAGATACGCAGTATTTT
>-|TRBV5-1|TRBJ1-3|few
CASSLTSGNTIYF
TGCGCCAGCAGCTTGACTTCTGGAAACACCATATATTTT
>TRBD2|TRBV6-6|TRBJ2-5|-
CASSYLAGETQYF
TGTGCCAGCAGTTATTTAGCGGGAGAGACCCAGTACTTC
>-|TRBV6-1|TRBJ2-7|few
CASKATGISYEQYF
TGTGCCAGCAAGGCCACAGGGATCTCCTACGAGCAGTACTTC
>TRBD2|TRBV5-1|TRBJ2-1|-
CATRLAELNEQFF
TGCGCCACTAGACTAGCGGAGCTCAATGAGCAGTTCTTC
>TRBD2|TRBV7-7|TRBJ2-1|few
CASSLAAGGNEQFF
TGTGCTAGCAGCTTAGCAGCGGGGGGCAATGAGCAGTTCTTC
>TRBD1|TRBV5-6|TRBJ2-7|-
CASSSDRGAYEQYF
TGTGCCAGCAGTTCCGACAGGGGGGCCTACGAGCAGTACTTC
>-|TRBV5-6|TRBJ1-3|few
CASSRNRDSGNTIYF
TGTGCCAGCAGCCGGAACAGGGACTCTGGAAACACCATATATTTT
>-|TRBV14|TRBJ2-7|-
CASSFLFYEQYF
TGTGCCAGCAGCTTCCTTTTCTACGAGCAGTACTTC
>-|TRBV5-1|TRBJ1-2|few
CASSSQPPQGYTF
TGCGCCAGCAGCTCACAACCCCCGCAAGGCTACACCTTC
>-|TRBV28|TRBJ1-2|-
CASSQGSRGYTF
TGTGCCAGCAGCCAGGGAAGTAGGGGCTACACCTTC
>-|TRBV7-2|TRBJ1-2|few
CASNPPGSNYGYTF
TGTGCCAGCAACCCTCCGGGGAGTAACTATGGCTACACCTTC
>-|TRBV27|TRBJ2-7|-
CASSRSLPGSYEQYF
TGTGCCAGCAGCAGGTCGCTCCCTGGCTCCTACGAGCAGTACTTC
>TRBD2|TRBV7-2|TRBJ2-5|-
CASSPVGSGGGETQYF
TGTGCCAGCAGCCCAGTTGGTAGCGGGGGGGGAGAGACCCAGTACTTC
>-|TRBV7-8|TRBJ2-7|-
CASSSGRISEQYF
TGTGCCAGCAGCTCGGGTAGGATCAGCGAGCAGTACTTC
>-|TRBV7-9|TRBJ1-2|few
CASSLSSGGYTF
TGTGCCAGCAGCTTATCCTCGGGTGGCTACACCTTC
>-|TRBV27|TRBJ1-4|-
CASSRTSTNEKLFF
TGTGCCAGCAGTCGGACATCAACTAATGAAAAACTGTTTTTT
>TRBD2|TRBV7-9|TRBJ2-3|few
CASSSRTSGSTDTQYF
TGTGCCAGCAGCTCCCGGACTAGCGGGAGCACAGATACGCAGTATTTT
>TRBD2|TRBV6-1|TRBJ2-2|few
CASSQERGGLTGELFF
TGTGCCAGCAGTCAAGAGCGGGGGGGCCTCACCGGGGAGCTGTTTTTT
>-|TRBV7-2|TRBJ1-4|-
CASSLGRGSEKLFF
TGTGCCAGCAGCCTAGGCAGGGGAAGTGAAAAACTGTTTTTT
>TRBD1|TRBV2|TRBJ1-4|-
CASSPNRGQGLEKLFF
TGTGCCAGCAGTCCCAACCGGGGACAGGGCCTTGAAAAACTGTTTTTT
>-|TRBV5-6|TRBJ2-5|-
CASSIGGGAALETQYF
TGTGCCAGCAGTATAGGTGGGGGGGCCGCTCTGGAGACCCAGTACTTC
>-|TRBV28|TRBJ2-7|-
CASSFTQGTYEQYF
TGTGCCAGCAGTTTTACTCAGGGAACCTACGAGCAGTACTTC
>-|TRBV15|TRBJ2-3|-
CATNRGAATDTQYF
TGTGCCACCAATCGGGGGGCCGCCACAGATACGCAGTATTTT